What follows are 29 T cell receptor beta chains derived from one specimen sequenced in a study of blood T cell repertoires in COVID-19. Sequenced by immunoSEQ multiplex PCR; TCRdb stores in-frame clones only, minus some. The sample contains nearly 200,000 clones, over 75% of which appear only once. Sequenced input: peripheral blood. The receptor source for this set is a woman aged 35 to 49 who had recovered from COVID-19.

This chain joins TRBV6-2 or TRBV6-3 and TRBJ2-7; D may be TRBD1 (6 bases). The V and J ends lost 2 bases and 2 bases respectively, with 16 bases between them. The CDR3 runs to 16 residues. In germline, CDR1 is MNHEY, CDR2 SVGEGT. DNA for the CDR3: TGTGCCAGCAGTTACCGCGCAGGGGCCGTCACCTACGAGCAGTACTTC. This encodes CASSYRAGAVTYEQYF.

The J gene is TRBJ2-7, the V gene TRBV19; D might be TRBD1 (6 bases). V was shortened by 5 bases and J by 6 bases, with 23 bases between the two germline ends. The germline CDR1 and CDR2 sequences are LNHDA and SQIVND (reference sequence). CDR3 length: 16 amino acids. The CDR3 protein is CASSLTQGRLETEQYF. In DNA form, the CDR3 reads TGTGCCAGTAGTTTGACCCAGGGGCGGCTTGAGACCGAGCAGTACTTC.

The chain is built from TRBV4-1 and TRBJ2-5; tentatively, D is TRBD2 (6 bases). Germline V lookup: CDR1 MGHRA, CDR2 YSYEKL. The CDR3 is 13 residues long. Deletions cut 4 bases from V and 1 base from J, with 7 bases between. The CDR3 DNA reads TGCGCCAGCAGCCCGGGACTCCAAGAGACCCAGTACTTC. This codes for CASSPGLQETQYF.

The CDR3 DNA is TGTGCCTGGAGTGGGTCCGGGAATTCACCCCTCCACTTT. Its protein product is CAWSGSGNSPLHF. The gene calls are TRBV30 and TRBJ1-6; D is undetermined. The length of the CDR3 is 13 residues. Germline V gives CDR1 GTSNPN, CDR2 SVGIG (reference sequence). V was cut by 1 base and J by 7 bases, with 8 bases left in between.

The chain combines TRBV7-8 with TRBJ1-2, with TRBD1 identical over 10 bases. The junction had 7 bases not matched to a gene; V was cut back by 5 bases and J by 7 bases. Germline V gene data show CDR1 as SGHVS and CDR2 as FQNEAQ. CDR3 size: 14 residues. CDR3 residues: CASSQETGGGGYTF. The CDR3 nucleotides are TGTGCCAGCAGCCAAGAGACAGGGGGCGGTGGCTACACCTTC.

The chain uses TRBV7-2 and TRBJ2-3; 7 positions agree with TRBD1. Germline CDR1 SGHTA, CDR2 FQGNSA. After removal of 3 bases from V and 4 bases from J, the junction contained 4 bases not matched to a gene. The CDR3 has 14 residues. The CDR3, as DNA: TGTGCCAGCAGCTTCGGACAGGAAGCAGATACGCAGTATTTT. It specifies CASSFGQEADTQYF.

This rearrangement joins TRBV7-6 to TRBJ2-2, with 9 bases lining up with TRBD2. CDR1 is SGHVS, CDR2 FNYEAQ, per germline. This CDR3 region has 18 residues. V shed 2 bases and J 0 bases; nucleotides not matched to a gene: 7. CDR3 residues: CASSLTPSGVSNTGELFF. The CDR3 DNA follows: TGTGCCAGCAGCTTAACTCCTAGCGGGGTCTCGAACACCGGGGAGCTGTTTTTT.

This clone was picked up one time. This chain joins TRBV5-1 and TRBJ2-3, with a possible D match to TRBD1 (5 bases). Germline lookup yields CDR1 SGHRS and CDR2 YFSETQ. V was trimmed by 1 base and J by 3 bases, leaving 9 bases between them. The CDR3 is 14 residues long. For the CDR3, the DNA is TGCGCCAGCAGCTTGTCTCAGGGTACAGATACGCAGTATTTT. Its translation: CASSLSQGTDTQYF.

There are a few counts of this clone. This chain connects TRBV7-7 to TRBJ2-1; tentative D call: TRBD1 (7 bases). Germline V gene data show CDR1 as SSHAT and CDR2 as FNYEAQ (reference sequence). Trimming cost V 4 bases and J 0 bases, with 10 bases left between them. The CDR3 has 15 amino acids. In DNA form, the CDR3 reads TGTGCCAGCAGCTCAGGGGGGAGCTCCTACAATGAGCAGTTCTTC. This translates into CASSSGGSSYNEQFF.

The rearrangement joins TRBV30 to TRBJ2-7; possible D gene TRBD2, 6 bases. Trimming stripped 0 bases from V and 5 bases from J, with 20 bases between. The V gene's germline CDR1 is GTSNPN and CDR2 SVGIG (reference sequence). The CDR3 is 16 amino acids. DNA of the CDR3: TGTGCCTGGAGTGTCCGATTGTCGTGGGAGGACCACGAGCAGTACTTC. It encodes CAWSVRLSWEDHEQYF.

The J gene is TRBJ1-2, the V gene TRBV19; D is possibly TRBD1 (5 bases). The germline V and J ends were trimmed by 7 bases and 7 bases, with 25 bases remaining between them. Germline assignment: CDR1 LNHDA and CDR2 SQIVND (reference sequence). This CDR3 has 16 residues. The CDR3 protein is CASTTEPRTPGLGYTF. The DNA of the CDR3 is TGTGCCAGTACCACCGAACCACGGACCCCGGGACTTGGCTACACCTTC.

The rearrangement uses TRBV5-1 and TRBJ2-5; possible D gene TRBD1, 5 bases. The germline V and J ends were trimmed by 1 base and 1 base, with 8 bases remaining between them. The germline V gene has CDR1 SGHRS and CDR2 YFSETQ. The CDR3 extends over 14 amino acids. The DNA of the CDR3 is TGCGCCAGCAGCTTGACAGGAATCCAAGAGACCCAGTACTTC. This encodes CASSLTGIQETQYF.

Notes on this clone: Other DNA sequences from this sample encode an identical CDR3 as well. The V gene is TRBV29-1, the J gene TRBJ2-5; 9 nucleotides line up with TRBD1. Unmatched junction bases numbered 4, after V lost 7 bases and J lost 4 bases. This CDR3 comprises 12 residues. The germline CDR1 and CDR2 sequences are SQVTM and ANQGSEA. The CDR3 is CSGRQGGETQYF. In DNA, the CDR3 is TGCAGCGGCCGACAGGGGGGAGAGACCCAGTACTTC.

The gene calls are TRBV7-2 and TRBJ2-3; perhaps TRBD2 as D (5 bases). Trimming stripped 5 bases from V and 0 bases from J, with 9 bases between. The CDR3 length is 14 residues. From germline, CDR1 is SGHTA and CDR2 FQGNSA. The CDR3 nucleotides are TGTGCCAGCAGCAAACCGGGGAGCACAGATACGCAGTATTTT. Amino acid sequence: CASSKPGSTDTQYF.

CDR3: CASSQDGLAGAYEQYF. The CDR3 nucleotides read TGTGCCAGCAGCCAAGACGGACTAGCGGGAGCCTACGAGCAGTACTTC. This chain joins TRBV14 and TRBJ2-7; 13 bases match TRBD2. The CDR3 consists of 16 residues. Germline V lookup: CDR1 SGHDN, CDR2 FVKESK. Trimming cost V 0 bases and J 2 bases; bases outside gene matches: 1.

The chain recombines TRBV2 with TRBJ2-3; the D gene is possibly TRBD2 (6 bases). Trimming left V 7 bases short and J 0 bases short, with 11 bases between. This CDR3 comprises 14 residues. The germline V gene has CDR1 SNHLY and CDR2 FYNNEI. CDR3 region: CASKAGISTDTQYF. CDR3 nucleotide sequence: TGTGCCAGCAAAGCGGGTATTAGCACAGATACGCAGTATTTT.

The J gene is TRBJ2-1, the V gene TRBV19, with unresolved D. The V gene lost 3 bases and the J gene lost 4 bases, with 7 bases spanning the gap. This CDR3 contains 13 residues. CDR1 LNHDA and CDR2 SQIVND come from the germline V gene (reference sequence). Written as DNA, the CDR3 is TGTGCCAGTAGTATCGGAGTATACAATGAGCAGTTCTTC. Translation gives CASSIGVYNEQFF.

This chain uses TRBV6-6 with TRBJ2-7; TRBD2 agrees at 7 bases. The CDR3 consists of 13 residues. The trim removed 2 bases at V and 9 bases at J, leaving 7 bases unmatched. The V gene's germline CDR1 is MNHNY and CDR2 SVGAGI (reference sequence). The CDR3 DNA is TGTGCCAGCAGTTACCGATTAGGGGAGGGGCAGTACTTC. It is translated as CASSYRLGEGQYF.

The chain recombines TRBV25-1 with TRBJ2-1; 9 bases align to TRBD2. The ends lost 4 bases at V and 2 bases at J; junction bases unmatched: 3. The CDR3 sequence is 15 residues long. CDR1 and CDR2 from the germline V gene are MGHDK and SYGVNS. CDR3 bases: TGTGCCAGCAGTGGGGGACTAGCCCCCTACAATGAGCAGTTCTTC. Translating it yields CASSGGLAPYNEQFF.

The genes are TRBV19 and TRBJ2-7, with 8 bases that match TRBD1. V shed 4 bases, J shed 5 bases, and the junction held 10 bases outside the gene matches. This CDR3 is 15 amino acids long. Germline V lookup: CDR1 LNHDA, CDR2 SQIVND (reference sequence). The CDR3 nucleotides read TGTGCCAGTAGTACCGGGACAGGCCTTGTCGACGAGCAGTACTTC. Protein product: CASSTGTGLVDEQYF. Full variable domain (outside the CDR3, taken from reference TRBV19 and TRBJ2-7): DGGITQSPKYLFRKEGQNVTLSCEQNLNHDAMYWYRQDPGQGLRLIYYSQIVNDFQKGDIAEGYSVSREKKESFPLTVTSAQKNPTAFYLCASSTGTGLVDEQYFGPGTRLTVT.

The V call is TRBV5-6, the J call TRBJ1-1; possibly TRBD1 for D (5 bases). The V end lost 5 bases, the J end lost 3 bases, and 14 bases lay between the germline ends. Germline CDR1 and CDR2: SGHDT and YYEEEE. This CDR3 has 14 residues. The CDR3 DNA is TGTGCCAGCAGTGGGGCGCCAGAACACACTGAAGCTTTCTTT. Translated: CASSGAPEHTEAFF.

The chain has TRBV9 and TRBJ1-1; tentative D call: TRBD1 (6 bases). Germline CDR1 and CDR2: SGDLS and YYNGEE. The CDR3 totals 13 residues. V lost 3 bases and J 6 bases, leaving 12 bases between the germline ends. In nucleotides, the CDR3 is TGTGCCAGCAGCGGATACCAGGGGTCTGAAGCTTTCTTT. Translated, it gives CASSGYQGSEAFF.

The V gene is TRBV7-3, the J gene TRBJ2-1; D is undetermined. Per germline, CDR1 SGHTA and CDR2 FQGTGA. CDR3 length: 13 amino acids. V was cut by 0 bases and J by 7 bases, with 7 bases left in between. CDR3 sequence reads: CASSLTFRNEQFF. The CDR3 DNA reads TGTGCCAGCAGCTTAACTTTCAGGAATGAGCAGTTCTTC.

The rearrangement uses TRBV7-2 and TRBJ2-1; TRBD1 matches 7 bases. V gave up 4 bases and J gave up 8 bases; unmatched junction bases: 5. The length of the CDR3 is 13 residues. Per the germline V gene, CDR1 is SGHTA and CDR2 is FQGNSA. This CDR3 reads CASSSSTGYEQFF. The CDR3 DNA reads as TGTGCCAGCAGCTCATCGACAGGGTATGAGCAGTTCTTC.

This rearrangement joins TRBV11-3 to TRBJ2-1, with 8 bases fitting TRBD2. V dropped 6 bases and J dropped 2; count of bases not matched to a gene: 6. The CDR3 is 15 residues long. The germline V gene encodes CDR1 SGHNT and CDR2 YENEEA. CDR3 bases: TGTGCCAGCAGTGGGGGAGCGGGAGCCTACAATGAGCAGTTCTTC. Amino acids: CASSGGAGAYNEQFF.

The J gene is TRBJ2-5, the V gene TRBV3-1 (or the pseudogene TRBV3-2), with 13 positions matching TRBD2. Germline V lookup: CDR1 LGHDT, CDR2 YNNKEL (reference sequence). V lost 3 bases, J lost 5 bases, and 6 bases stayed unmatched. The CDR3 is 16 residues long. The CDR3 DNA is TGTGCCAGCAGCCAGTTTGGACTAGCGGGAGAGGAGACCCAGTACTTC. Its translation: CASSQFGLAGEETQYF.

The chain employs TRBV28 and TRBJ2-3, with D maybe TRBD1 (5 bases). V lost 9 bases, J lost 1 base, and 14 bases lay in between. The CDR3 loop spans 14 amino acids. CDR1 is MDHEN, CDR2 SYDVKM, per germline. The CDR3 reads CASSRQGGTDTQYF. The CDR3 bases are TGTGCCAGTTCTCGCCAAGGGGGCACAGATACGCAGTATTTT. The complete variable domain, with remaining parts taken from reference TRBV28 and TRBJ2-3, reads DVKVTQSSRYLVKRTGEKVFLECVQDMDHENMFWYRQDPGLGLRLIYFSYDVKMKEKGDIPEGYSVSREKKERFSLILESASTNQTSMYLCASSRQGGTDTQYFGPGTRLTVL.

The chain uses TRBV11-2 and TRBJ2-7, with D tentatively TRBD1 (6 bases). V was trimmed by 5 bases and J by 6 bases, leaving 23 bases between them. The CDR3 sequence is 16 residues long. In germline, CDR1 is SGHAT, CDR2 FQNNGV. The CDR3 spells CASSPRRQIQGSEQYF. CDR3 nucleotide sequence: TGTGCCAGCAGCCCCCGACGCCAGATCCAGGGGAGCGAGCAGTACTTC. Drawing the rest from reference TRBV11-2 and TRBJ2-7, the complete variable domain is EAGVAQSPRYKIIEKRQSVAFWCNPISGHATLYWYQQILGQGPKLLIQFQNNGVVDDSQLPKDRFSAERLKGVDSTLKIQPAKLEDSAVYLCASSPRRQIQGSEQYFGPGTRLTVT.

V and J are TRBV28 and TRBJ2-2, with D unclear. This CDR3 comprises 13 residues. Trimming left V 6 bases short and J 1 base short, with 6 bases between. The germline gives CDR1 MDHEN, CDR2 SYDVKM. The CDR3 loop reads CASSSENTGELFF. The CDR3 nucleotides read TGTGCCAGCAGCTCAGAGAACACCGGGGAGCTGTTTTTT.